This is a list of T cell receptor beta chains from one sample in a study of blood T cell repertoires in COVID-19. Repertoires were generated with immunoSEQ multiplex PCR, while TCRdb's copy carries only in-frame clones and drops some. Here the sample spans about 84,000 clones, approximately 86% being singletons. Sequencing used peripheral blood. The receptors stem from a woman aged 80 or over with acute or convalescent COVID-19. Each CDR3 is given with its conserved first and last residue. D genes are given only for firm matches. For some rows the clone size is stated as once, few or many, or as a class when expanded; others skip it.

J gene	CDR3 length	clone size	V gene	D gene	CDR3 DNA	CDR3 protein
TRBJ2-6	16	few	TRBV5-5	-	TGTGCCAGCAGCTTAAGAAGGGGCTCTGGGGCCAACGTCCTGACTTTC	CASSLRRGSGANVLTF
TRBJ1-5	13	medium-sized	TRBV5-1	-	TGCGCCAGCAGCTTTGAAGGGGATCAGCCCCAGCATTTT	CASSFEGDQPQHF
TRBJ2-7	15	-	TRBV5-1	TRBD2	TGCGCCAGCACGGCGGGGGGGTTTCTCGACTACGAGCAGTACTTC	CASTAGGFLDYEQYF
TRBJ1-3	16	-	TRBV15	-	TGTGCCACCAGCAGAGATTACGGGGACTCTGGAAACACCATATATTTT	CATSRDYGDSGNTIYF
TRBJ2-1	15	once	TRBV5-1	-	TGCGCCAGCAGCTCGGACTATCCCTCCTACAATGAGCAGTTCTTC	CASSSDYPSYNEQFF
TRBJ1-1	11	few	TRBV5-8	-	TGTGCCAGCAGCTTGTACAGCCTGGCTTTCTTT	CASSLYSLAFF
TRBJ1-6	14	-	TRBV25-1	-	TGTGCCAGCAGTGTTTCGGGGGGTAATTCACCCCTCCACTTT	CASSVSGGNSPLHF
TRBJ2-7	15	-	TRBV6-2/TRBV6-3	TRBD1	TGTGCCAGCAGCCGACTGACAGGGTCGAAGCCCGAGCAGTACTTC	CASSRLTGSKPEQYF
TRBJ2-7	12	-	TRBV30	-	TGTGCCTGGAGTGTCAATTCCTACGAGCAGTACTTC	CAWSVNSYEQYF
TRBJ2-5	15	-	TRBV7-2	-	TGTGCCAGCAGCTTAAACTCATTGAGGTCGGAGACCCAGTACTTC	CASSLNSLRSETQYF
TRBJ2-1	12	once	TRBV7-8	-	TGTGCCAGCAGCTTAGCGGGCCAGGAGCAGTTCTTC	CASSLAGQEQFF
TRBJ2-1	16	-	TRBV6-5	-	TGTGCCAGCAGTTACTCGGGAGGCTACGGCTACAATGAGCAGTTCTTC	CASSYSGGYGYNEQFF
TRBJ2-3	16	-	TRBV4-1	TRBD2	TGCGCCAGCAGCCGTACTGGCGGGGGAAGCACAGATACGCAGTATTTT	CASSRTGGGSTDTQYF
TRBJ1-6	14	-	TRBV5-1	-	TGCGCCAGCAGCTTGGCTGAGAATAATTCACCCCTCCACTTT	CASSLAENNSPLHF
TRBJ2-5	15	-	TRBV28	-	TGTGCCAGCAGGGGGGCGGGAGTAGGCCAAGAGACCCAGTACTTC	CASRGAGVGQETQYF
TRBJ1-6	15	-	TRBV7-6	-	TGTGCCAGCAGCTCGAAGACAGATTATAGTTCACCCCTCCACTTT	CASSSKTDYSSPLHF
TRBJ2-7	13	few	TRBV6-5	TRBD1	TGTGCCAGCAGTTTACAGGGGGACACTTCTCGGTACTTC	CASSLQGDTSRYF
TRBJ1-2	15	-	TRBV7-2	TRBD1	TGTGCCAGCAGCCCAGGACAGGGGGCGTTTTATGGCTACACCTTC	CASSPGQGAFYGYTF
TRBJ2-3	16	-	TRBV21-1	-	TGTGCCAGCAGCAAAGACAGGGCGCGTAGCACAGATACGCAGTATTTT	CASSKDRARSTDTQYF
TRBJ2-1	16	few	TRBV25-1	TRBD2	TGTGCCAGCTCTTCCGTTAATAGCGGGACCTACAATGAGCAGTTCTTC	CASSSVNSGTYNEQFF
TRBJ2-7	15	-	TRBV7-2	-	TGTGCCAGCAGCTTCCGGGACTCCGCTTCCTACGAGCAGTACTTC	CASSFRDSASYEQYF
TRBJ1-1	15	-	TRBV11-2	TRBD1	TGTGCCAGCAGCTTAGCGGGACAGTTGAACACTGAAGCTTTCTTT	CASSLAGQLNTEAFF
TRBJ2-1	13	-	TRBV19	TRBD1	TGTGCCAGTAGGGGACAGGGGAACAATGAGCAGTTCTTC	CASRGQGNNEQFF
TRBJ2-7	14	few	TRBV5-1	TRBD1	TGCGCCAGCAGCTTGGCAGGGGGCGCGGACGAGCAGTACTTC	CASSLAGGADEQYF
TRBJ1-1	14	-	TRBV3-1/TRBV3-2	-	TGTGCCAGCAGCCAAGAAGCGCAGAACACTGAAGCTTTCTTT	CASSQEAQNTEAFF
TRBJ2-1	16	-	TRBV3-1/TRBV3-2	-	TGTGCCAGCAGCCCCCCAAACAGGCCTCGCTACAATGAGCAGTTCTTC	CASSPPNRPRYNEQFF
TRBJ1-2	14	-	TRBV7-9	-	TGTGCCAGCAGCTTAGGGGGGGCTAACTATGGCTACACCTTC	CASSLGGANYGYTF
TRBJ2-1	17	-	TRBV6-1	TRBD2	TGTGCCAGCACTGAACGTAGCGGGAGTGTCTCCTACAATGAGCAGTTCTTC	CASTERSGSVSYNEQFF
TRBJ2-6	17	-	TRBV18	-	TGTGCCAGCTCACCATTGGATCCGGGAGCCGGGGCCAACGTCCTGACTTTC	CASSPLDPGAGANVLTF
TRBJ2-5	17	-	TRBV7-8	TRBD2	TGTGCCAGCAGCTTAGCTCGGTCTAGCGGTGGGATGGAGACCCAGTACTTC	CASSLARSSGGMETQYF
TRBJ2-3	21	-	TRBV2	TRBD2	TGTGCCAGCAGTGAAGCGCATCCGTGGGGGACTAGCGGGAGGAGCACAGATACGCAGTATTTT	CASSEAHPWGTSGRSTDTQYF
TRBJ2-2	16	once	TRBV10-3	TRBD2	TGTGCCATCAGTGACTCAGCGCGGGAGAGGGGCGGGGAGCTGTTTTTT	CAISDSARERGGELFF